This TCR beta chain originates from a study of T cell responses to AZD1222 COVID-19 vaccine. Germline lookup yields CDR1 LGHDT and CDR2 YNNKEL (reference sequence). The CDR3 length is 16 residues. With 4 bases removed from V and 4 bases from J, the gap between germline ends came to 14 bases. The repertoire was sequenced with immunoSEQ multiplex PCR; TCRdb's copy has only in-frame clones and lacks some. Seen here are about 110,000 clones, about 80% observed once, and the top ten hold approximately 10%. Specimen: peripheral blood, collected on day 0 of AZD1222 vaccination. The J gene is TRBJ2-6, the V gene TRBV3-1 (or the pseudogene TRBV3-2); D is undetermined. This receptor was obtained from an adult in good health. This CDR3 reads CASSPQALAGANVLTF. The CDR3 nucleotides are TGTGCCAGCAGCCCCCAGGCCTTGGCCGGGGCCAACGTCCTGACTTTC.